Listed below are T cell receptor beta chains from one sample, sequenced in a study of T-cell reconstitution after alpha-beta-depleted transplantation in children. TCRdb ran MiXCR on the PCR reads and lists one entry per CDR3 protein. Among approximately 89,000 distinct CDR3 sequences, roughly a sixth were seen once, and the ten largest hold about 20%. Sample: PBMCs, mostly from graft donor cells, taken 180 days after TCRalphabeta/CD19-depleted stem cell transplant. The origin of the receptors is a male patient between 2 and 9 years old who had a stem cell transplant for acute lymphoblastic leukemia, so the T cells may come from the graft donor. CDR3s include the opening cysteine and the closing phenylalanine or tryptophan. D genes are given only for firm matches. Some rows mark clone size as missing; the rest say once, few, many or name a class of expanded clone.

D,J,V,size,DNA,CDR3
.,TRBJ2-5,TRBV3-1,few,TGTGCCAGCAGTCTGGGCCCCTCCCGGGGGGAGACCCAGTACTTC,CASSLGPSRGETQYF
.,TRBJ2-1,TRBV6-1,many,TGTGCCAGCAATCCCGGGACTCACAATGAGCAGTTCTTC,CASNPGTHNEQFF
.,TRBJ2-5,TRBV20-1,many,TGCAGTGCTAGACTGGGGCCGGCAGAGACCCAGTACTTC,CSARLGPAETQYF
.,TRBJ1-1,TRBV7-6,few,TGTGCCAGCAGCTTAGAAGCGGGGATGAACACTGAAGCTTTCTTT,CASSLEAGMNTEAFF
TRBD2,TRBJ2-3,TRBV4-2,few,TGTGCCAGCAGCCTGACGGGGGGGCCCAATCCCGATACGCAGTATTTT,CASSLTGGPNPDTQYF
TRBD1,TRBJ1-2,TRBV20-1,few,TGCAGTGCTAGAGACCCGGGACAGCAATATGGCTACACCTTC,CSARDPGQQYGYTF
.,TRBJ1-3,TRBV7-9,many,TGTGCCAGCAGCTTTTTCCGGGTCTTCCCTGGAAACACCATATATTTT,CASSFFRVFPGNTIYF
TRBD2,TRBJ2-3,TRBV5-1,few,TGCGCCAGCAGCCCGTCCGCTAGCGGGGGCCTCACAGATACGCAGTATTTT,CASSPSASGGLTDTQYF
.,TRBJ2-4,TRBV6-2/TRBV6-3,few,TGTGCCAGCAGTTACTCGTCAGTTCCGGGAACAACCAAAAACATTCAGTACTTC,CASSYSSVPGTTKNIQYF
.,TRBJ1-1,TRBV5-1,.,TGCGCCAGCAGCTTGGGGGGGGCGTACGAAGCTTTCTTT,CASSLGGAYEAFF
.,TRBJ1-6,TRBV9,few,TGTGCCAGCAGCCCAGACAGAAATTTGTCCCCCCTCCACTTT,CASSPDRNLSPLHF
.,TRBJ1-1,TRBV6-2/TRBV6-3,few,TGTGCCAGCAGTGGGGCAGCGAACACTGAAGCTTTCTTT,CASSGAANTEAFF
.,TRBJ1-5,TRBV11-3,few,TGTGCCAGCAGCAACGGGTTGGGTCAGCCCCAGCATTTT,CASSNGLGQPQHF
TRBD1,TRBJ1-2,TRBV25-1,many,TGTGCCAGCAGAGCCTCAACAGGGGAGGACGTCTACACCTTC,CASRASTGEDVYTF
.,TRBJ1-1,TRBV28,few,TGTGCCACCAAGGCCCCTTTGGTGTCGGGTTTCACTGAAGCTTTCTTT,CATKAPLVSGFTEAFF
.,TRBJ1-1,TRBV2,.,TGTGCCAGCAGGGACGGTGAAGCTTTCTTT,CASRDGEAFF
TRBD2,TRBJ2-1,TRBV6-5,.,TGTGCCAGCAGTTATCTTCATTTCGGGGGGGCACATGAGCAGTTCTTC,CASSYLHFGGAHEQFF
.,TRBJ2-7,TRBV5-1,.,TGCGCCAGCAGCTTCGAGCCTTCCTCCTACGAGCAGTACTTC,CASSFEPSSYEQYF